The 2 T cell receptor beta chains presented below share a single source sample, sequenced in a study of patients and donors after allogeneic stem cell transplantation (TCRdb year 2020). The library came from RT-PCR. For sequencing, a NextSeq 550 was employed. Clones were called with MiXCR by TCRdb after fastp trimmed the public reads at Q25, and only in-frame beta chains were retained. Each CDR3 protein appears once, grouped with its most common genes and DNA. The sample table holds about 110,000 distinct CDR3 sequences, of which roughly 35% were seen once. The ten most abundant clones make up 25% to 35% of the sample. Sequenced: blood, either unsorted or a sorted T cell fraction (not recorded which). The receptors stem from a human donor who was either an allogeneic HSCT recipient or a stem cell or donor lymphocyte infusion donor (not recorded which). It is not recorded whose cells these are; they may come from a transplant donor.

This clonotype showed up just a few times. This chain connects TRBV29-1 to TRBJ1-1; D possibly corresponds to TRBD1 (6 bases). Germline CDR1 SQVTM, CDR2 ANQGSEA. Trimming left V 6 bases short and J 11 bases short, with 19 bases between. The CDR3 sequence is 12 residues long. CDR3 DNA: TGCAGCGTCCCGCCAGGGGCCGGAAAGGCTTTCTTT. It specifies CSVPPGAGKAFF.

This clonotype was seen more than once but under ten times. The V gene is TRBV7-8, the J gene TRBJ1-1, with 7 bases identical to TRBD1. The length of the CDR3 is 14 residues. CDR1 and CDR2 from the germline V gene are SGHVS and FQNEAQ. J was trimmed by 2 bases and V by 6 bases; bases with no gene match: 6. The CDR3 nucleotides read TGTGCCAGCAGGCTAGGACAGGCAAACACTGAAGCTTTCTTT. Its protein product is CASRLGQANTEAFF.